This T cell receptor beta chain originates from a study of shared clonotypes between healthy human individuals. Points from the study as a whole: Naive subsets, compared against memory subsets, generally had larger estimated richness values. Shared clonotypes across all four donors exceeded non-shared ones in generation probability.

This clone showed up just once. Its antigen is currently unknown. CDR3 length: 15 amino acids. The V and J ends lost 4 bases and 0 bases respectively, with 10 bases between them. CDR1 is SGHTA and CDR2 is FQGNSA in the germline V gene. Recent acute infections and vaccinations were absent in the healthy HIV-negative adult donors. The deep-level immunoSEQ assay was used. The data were produced by immunoSEQ multiplex PCR, yet TCRdb's version contains in-frame clones alone and is incomplete. The table shows about 770,000 clones, with around 70% occurring only once. This receptor was identified in a woman in her 30s in good health. Material for sequencing was memory CD4+ T cells sorted from blood. Subset here: CD45RA-negative fraction. This rearrangement joins TRBV7-2 to TRBJ1-3, with TRBD1 as a possible D gene (5 bases). CDR3 bases: TGTGCCAGCAGCTCGTACAGGACCTCTGGAAACACCATATATTTT. Its translation: CASSSYRTSGNTIYF.